This record concerns one T cell receptor (beta chain) sequence. The record originates from a study of blood T cell repertoires in COVID-19. Whole-study context: The United States, Italy and Spain provided the acute and convalescent COVID-19 samples.

Assay used: immunoSEQ multiplex PCR; TCRdb lists only in-frame clones, some missing. The sample lists 85,000 to 130,000 clones; 70% to 90% were seen once. The CDR3 extends over 16 amino acids. The germline V gene has CDR1 KGHSH and CDR2 LQKENI. V trimming: 1 base; J trimming: 6 bases; junction bases outside the gene matches: 7. The chain uses TRBV18 and TRBJ2-2; TRBD2 matches at 8 bases. The TCR comes from a woman aged 55-69 years with acute or convalescent COVID-19. The sequencing input was peripheral blood. CDR3 bases: TGTGCCAGCTCACCACAGACTAGCGAATCGGCCGGGGAGCTGTTTTTT. Its translation: CASSPQTSESAGELFF.